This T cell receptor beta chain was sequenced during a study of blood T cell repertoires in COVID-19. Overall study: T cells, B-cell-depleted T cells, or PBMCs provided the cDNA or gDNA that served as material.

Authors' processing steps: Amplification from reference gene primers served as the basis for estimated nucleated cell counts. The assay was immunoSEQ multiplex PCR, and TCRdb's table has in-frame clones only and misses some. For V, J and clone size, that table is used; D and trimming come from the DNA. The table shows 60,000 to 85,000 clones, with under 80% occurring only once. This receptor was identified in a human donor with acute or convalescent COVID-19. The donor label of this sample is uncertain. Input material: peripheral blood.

The CDR3 nucleotides are TGTGCCAGTATCGCCGTGGACAGGGAGTTTGGTCAGCCCCAGCATTTT. Its translation: CASIAVDREFGQPQHF. This chain uses TRBV19 with TRBJ1-5; 8 bases match TRBD1. Germline V CDR1 and CDR2: LNHDA, SQIVND (reference sequence). With V trimmed by 7 bases and J by 6 bases, 14 bases remained unmatched. The CDR3 runs to 16 residues. The full variable domain, completed using reference TRBV19 and TRBJ1-5, is DGGITQSPKYLFRKEGQNVTLSCEQNLNHDAMYWYRQDPGQGLRLIYYSQIVNDFQKGDIAEGYSVSREKKESFPLTVTSAQKNPTAFYLCASIAVDREFGQPQHFGDGTRLSIL.